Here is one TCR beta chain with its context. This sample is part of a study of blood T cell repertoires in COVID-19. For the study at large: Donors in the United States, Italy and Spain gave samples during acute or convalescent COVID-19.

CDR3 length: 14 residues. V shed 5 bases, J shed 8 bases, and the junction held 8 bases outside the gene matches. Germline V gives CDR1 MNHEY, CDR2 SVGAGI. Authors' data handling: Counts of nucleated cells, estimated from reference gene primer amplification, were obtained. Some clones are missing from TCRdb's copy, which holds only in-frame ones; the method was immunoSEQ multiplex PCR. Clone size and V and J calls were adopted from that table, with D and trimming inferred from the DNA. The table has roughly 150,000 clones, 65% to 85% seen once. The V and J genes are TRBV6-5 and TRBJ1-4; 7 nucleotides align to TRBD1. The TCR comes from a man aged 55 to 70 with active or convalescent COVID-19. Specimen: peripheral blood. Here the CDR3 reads CASSPDRVGEKLFF. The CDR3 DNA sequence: TGTGCCAGCAGTCCCGACAGGGTGGGGGAAAAACTGTTTTTT.